One sample yielded the 11 T cell receptor beta chains listed below, sequenced in a study of T cell repertoires in cytomegalovirus infection. TCRdb recomputed calls from the reads with MiXCR, one row per CDR3 protein. The repertoire holds 200,000 to 300,000 distinct CDR3 sequences, with about an eighth as singletons. The sample comprised PBMCs. The receptors were gathered from a human donor in good health (CMV status not recorded). Some clones in this sample may be carry-over from other donors' samples.

The sample holds a few counts of this clonotype. V is TRBV29-1 and J is TRBJ1-1; 8 positions agree with TRBD1. V was clipped by 5 bases and J by 5 bases; unmatched bases: 10. This CDR3 comprises 14 residues. Germline CDR1 is SQVTM and CDR2 is ANQGSEA. DNA for the CDR3: TGCAGCGTTTGCCTCGGGACAGGTTGTACTGAAGCTTTCTTT. Amino acids: CSVCLGTGCTEAFF.

This clonotype was recorded at least ten times. CDR3 DNA sequence: TGTGCCAGCAGTTACCTCCTCGATGGAAACACCATATATTTT. Translating gives CASSYLLDGNTIYF. The V call is TRBV12-3 or TRBV12-4, the J call TRBJ1-3; D is uncertain. V gave up 4 bases and J gave up 3 bases, with 10 bases separating them. The CDR3 is made up of 14 amino acids.

To note about this clonotype: This may come from a read error, since a much larger clone is one base off. This likely comes from a read error, as the CDR3 has no conserved phenylalanine or tryptophan at its end. J is TRBJ1-4 and V is TRBV20-1, with 10 bases lining up with TRBD1. Germline CDR1 reads DFQATT; CDR2 reads SNEGSKA (reference sequence). V lost 5 bases and J lost 5; bases outside the gene matches: 5. The CDR3 is 14 amino acids. Here the CDR3 reads CSARPGQGNEKLFS. The CDR3 bases are TGCAGTGCTCGACCGGGACAGGGGAATGAAAAACTGTTTTCT.

This clonotype was counted many times. The V call is TRBV28, the J call TRBJ1-2; tentative D call: TRBD1 (6 bases). The V and J ends lost 2 bases and 6 bases respectively, with 10 bases between them. The germline gives CDR1 MDHEN, CDR2 SYDVKM. The CDR3 is made up of 13 amino acids. The chain's CDR3 is CASSLGGADGYTF. The CDR3 coding sequence is TGTGCCAGCAGTTTAGGGGGGGCCGATGGCTACACCTTC.

Ten or more counts support this clonotype. The chain is built from TRBV7-2 and TRBJ2-5; TRBD2 matches 8 bases. CDR1 is SGHTA and CDR2 is FQGNSA in the germline V gene. The CDR3 extends over 15 amino acids. V lost 6 bases and J lost 3; bases outside the gene matches: 9. The CDR3 coding sequence is TGTGCCAGCAGGGACAGAGGGCGGGGGGAAGAGACCCAGTACTTC. As protein: CASRDRGRGEETQYF.

This clonotype has a handful of counts. The chain joins TRBV6-6 to TRBJ2-7, with 9 bases lining up with TRBD1. Losses at the gene ends were 3 bases for V and 4 bases for J; bases not matched to a gene: 4. Germline CDR1 MNHNY, CDR2 SVGAGI (reference sequence). This CDR3 is built from 14 residues. CDR3 in DNA: TGTGCCAGCAGTTATCCCGGGACAGGGTACGAGCAGTACTTC. Amino acids: CASSYPGTGYEQYF.

This chain links TRBV7-2 with TRBJ2-7, with 7 nucleotides matching TRBD1. The germline gives CDR1 SGHTA, CDR2 FQGNSA. This CDR3 is 14 amino acids long. The trim removed 3 bases at V and 6 bases at J, leaving 8 bases unmatched. In DNA, the CDR3 is TGTGCCAGCAGCTTGAGAGGGGGCTTATCCGAGCAGTACTTC. It translates to CASSLRGGLSEQYF. The variable domain in full, with the rest retrieved from reference TRBV7-2 and TRBJ2-7, is GAGVSQSPSNKVTEKGKDVELRCDPISGHTALYWYRQSLGQGLEFLIYFQGNSAPDKSGLPSDRFSAERTGGSVSTLTIQRTQQEDSAVYLCASSLRGGLSEQYFGPGTRLTVT.

This clonotype appeared many times. The CDR3 spells CASSPRSNEQFF. The CDR3 DNA reads as TGTGCCAGCAGCCCCCGATCCAATGAGCAGTTCTTC. This chain connects TRBV7-9 to TRBJ2-1; D is ambiguous. The germline gives CDR1 SEHNR, CDR2 FQNEAQ (reference sequence). The CDR3 runs 12 residues. Trimming took off 5 bases at V and 6 bases at J, with 8 bases between the two ends.

The chain couples TRBV4-1 to TRBJ2-1; D is unclear. Per germline, CDR1 MGHRA and CDR2 YSYEKL. This CDR3 has 15 residues. Trimming pared 3 bases from V and 2 bases from J, leaving 11 bases between. This CDR3 reads CASSQTDGAYNEQFF. Here the CDR3 DNA reads TGCGCCAGCAGCCAGACGGACGGAGCCTACAATGAGCAGTTCTTC.

This clonotype has a count of ten or more. This sequence joins TRBV7-9 and TRBJ1-5; D gene ambiguous. The CDR3 contains 14 residues. Per germline, CDR1 SEHNR and CDR2 FQNEAQ (reference sequence). Trimming left V 0 bases short and J 1 base short, with 4 bases between. CDR3 loop: CASSLAGSNQPQHF. The CDR3 DNA reads as TGTGCCAGCAGCTTAGCGGGGAGCAATCAGCCCCAGCATTTT.

The sample holds many counts of this clonotype. V gene TRBV7-2 combines with J gene TRBJ1-1, with D uncertain. The CDR3 has 12 amino acids. Trimming removed 0 bases at V and 10 bases at J, with 9 bases between. Per the germline V gene, CDR1 is SGHTA and CDR2 is FQGNSA. CDR3 sequence reads: CASSLAGRRAFF. The CDR3 DNA reads as TGTGCCAGCAGCTTAGCGGGCAGGCGAGCTTTCTTT.